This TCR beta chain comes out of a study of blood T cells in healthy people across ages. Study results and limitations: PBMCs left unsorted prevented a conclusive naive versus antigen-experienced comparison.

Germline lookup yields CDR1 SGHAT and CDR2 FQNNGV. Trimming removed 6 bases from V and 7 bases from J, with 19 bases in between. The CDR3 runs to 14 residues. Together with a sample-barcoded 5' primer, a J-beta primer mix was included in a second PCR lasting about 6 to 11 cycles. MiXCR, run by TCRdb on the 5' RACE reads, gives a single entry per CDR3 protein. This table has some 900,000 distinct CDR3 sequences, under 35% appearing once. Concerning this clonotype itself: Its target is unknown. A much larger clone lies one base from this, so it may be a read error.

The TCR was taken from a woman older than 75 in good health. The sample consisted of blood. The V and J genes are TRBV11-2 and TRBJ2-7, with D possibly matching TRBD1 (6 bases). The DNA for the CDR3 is TGTGCCAGCAGGTATATCAGGGGTGCGAATGAGCAGTACTTC. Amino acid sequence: CASRYIRGANEQYF.